This TCR beta chain was profiled in a study of OX40 agonist ivuxolimab in advanced cancers. Study details: Every 2 weeks, ivuxolimab was infused into the patients intravenously at between 0.01 and 10 mg/kg.

Regarding the study as a whole: What antigens the expanded peripheral T cells recognized was never established.

Sequenced by immunoSEQ multiplex PCR; TCRdb stores in-frame clones only, minus some. The data show approximately 77,000 clones, with approximately 90% seen just once and more than 4% held by the top ten. Sampled blood was obtained at baseline, cycle 4 day 1, and cycle 7 day 1. On this clone itself: Its cognate antigen is unknown.

V trimming: 2 bases; J trimming: 0 bases; junction bases outside the gene matches: 6. Germline V CDR1 and CDR2: LNHNV, YYDKDF (reference sequence). The length of the CDR3 is 18 residues. The sample consisted of CD4+ or CD8+ T cells sorted from blood, taken in a trial of the OX40 agonist ivuxolimab. The source is an adult with an advanced solid tumor such as melanoma, head and neck, liver or kidney cancer. The V and J genes are TRBV15 and TRBJ2-6; the match to TRBD2 covers 8 bases. The CDR3 DNA sequence: TGTGCCACCAGCAGAACTAGCGGAATGGCCTCTGGGGCCAACGTCCTGACTTTC. It is translated as CATSRTSGMASGANVLTF.